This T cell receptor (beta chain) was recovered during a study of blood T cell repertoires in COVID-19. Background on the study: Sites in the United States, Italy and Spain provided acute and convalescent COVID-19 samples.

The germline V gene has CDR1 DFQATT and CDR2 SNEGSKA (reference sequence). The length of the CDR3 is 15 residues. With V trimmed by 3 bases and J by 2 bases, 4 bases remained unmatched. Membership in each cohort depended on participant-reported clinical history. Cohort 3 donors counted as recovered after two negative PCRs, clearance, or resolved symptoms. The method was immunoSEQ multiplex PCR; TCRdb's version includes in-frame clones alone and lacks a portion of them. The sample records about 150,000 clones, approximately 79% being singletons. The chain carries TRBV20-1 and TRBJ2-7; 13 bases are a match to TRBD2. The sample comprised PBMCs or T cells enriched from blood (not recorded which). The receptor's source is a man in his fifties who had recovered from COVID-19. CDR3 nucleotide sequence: TGCAGTGCTAGTCGACTAGCGGGGGGTCCCTACGAGCAGTACTTC. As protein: CSASRLAGGPYEQYF.